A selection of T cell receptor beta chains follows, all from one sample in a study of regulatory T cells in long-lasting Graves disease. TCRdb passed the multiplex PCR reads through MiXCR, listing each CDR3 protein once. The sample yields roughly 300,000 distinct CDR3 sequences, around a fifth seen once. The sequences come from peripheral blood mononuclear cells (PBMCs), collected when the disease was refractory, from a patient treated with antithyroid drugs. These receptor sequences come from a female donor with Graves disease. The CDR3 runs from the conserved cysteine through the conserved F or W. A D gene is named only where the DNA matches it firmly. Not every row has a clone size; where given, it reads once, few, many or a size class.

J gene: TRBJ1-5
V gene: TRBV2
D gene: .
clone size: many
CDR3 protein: CASTRDTDQPQHF
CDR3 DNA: TGTGCCAGCACCCGGGACACAGATCAGCCCCAGCATTTT

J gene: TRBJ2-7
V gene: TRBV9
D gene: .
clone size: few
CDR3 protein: CASSYPLAGRFYEQYF
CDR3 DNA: TGTGCCAGCAGCTATCCCCTGGCAGGTCGGTTCTACGAGCAGTACTTC

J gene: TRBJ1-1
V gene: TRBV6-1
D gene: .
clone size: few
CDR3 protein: CASAGLTEAFF
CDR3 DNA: TGTGCCTCGGCGGGGTTGACTGAAGCTTTCTTT

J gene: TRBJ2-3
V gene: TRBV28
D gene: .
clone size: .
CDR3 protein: CASSYSNRDFTDTQYF
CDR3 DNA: TGTGCCAGCAGTTACTCGAACCGGGACTTCACAGATACGCAGTATTTT

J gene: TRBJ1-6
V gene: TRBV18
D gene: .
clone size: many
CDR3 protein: CASSPLGDTPLHF
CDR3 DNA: TGTGCCAGCTCACCCCTAGGAGATACACCCCTCCACTTT

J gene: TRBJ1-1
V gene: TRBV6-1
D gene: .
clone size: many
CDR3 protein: CASSTQGTENTEAFF
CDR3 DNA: TGTGCCAGCTCCACCCAGGGTACGGAGAACACTGAAGCTTTCTTT

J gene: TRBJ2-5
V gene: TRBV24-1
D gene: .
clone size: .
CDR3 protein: CATSVTVREGQETQYF
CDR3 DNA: TGTGCCACCAGTGTGACAGTCCGAGAAGGCCAAGAGACCCAGTACTTC

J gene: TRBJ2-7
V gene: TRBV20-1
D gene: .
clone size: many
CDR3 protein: CSAPRETYEQYF
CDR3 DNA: TGCAGTGCCCCCAGGGAGACCTACGAGCAGTACTTC

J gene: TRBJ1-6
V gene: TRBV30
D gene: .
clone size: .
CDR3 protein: CAWNGGNSPLHF
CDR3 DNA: TGTGCCTGGAACGGGGGGAATTCACCCCTCCACTTT

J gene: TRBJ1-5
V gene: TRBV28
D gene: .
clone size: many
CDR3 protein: CASSFETGWNQPQHF
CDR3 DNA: TGTGCCAGCAGTTTTGAAACAGGGTGGAACCAGCCCCAGCATTTT

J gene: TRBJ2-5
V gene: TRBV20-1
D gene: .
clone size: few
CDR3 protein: CSARDEAQYF
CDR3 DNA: TGCAGTGCTAGAGATGAGGCCCAGTACTTC

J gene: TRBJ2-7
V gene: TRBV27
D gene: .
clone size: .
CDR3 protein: CASSFLGANLYEQYF
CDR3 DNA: TGTGCCAGCAGCTTCTTAGGAGCGAACCTCTACGAGCAGTACTTC

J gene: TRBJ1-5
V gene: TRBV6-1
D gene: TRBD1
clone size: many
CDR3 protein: CASSALSGGGQPQHF
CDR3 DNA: TGTGCCAGCAGTGCTTTATCAGGGGGCGGACAGCCCCAGCATTTT

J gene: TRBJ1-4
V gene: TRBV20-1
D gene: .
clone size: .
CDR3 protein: CSARAATNEKLFF
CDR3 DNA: TGCAGTGCTAGGGCAGCAACTAATGAAAAACTGTTTTTT

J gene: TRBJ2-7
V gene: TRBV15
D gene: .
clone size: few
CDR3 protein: CATSRDLGSYEQYF
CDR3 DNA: TGTGCCACCAGCAGAGATCTGGGATCCTACGAGCAGTACTTC

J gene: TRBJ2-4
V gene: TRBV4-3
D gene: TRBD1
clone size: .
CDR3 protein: CASSQSGGIQYF
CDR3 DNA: TGCGCCAGCAGCCAATCAGGGGGCATTCAGTACTTC

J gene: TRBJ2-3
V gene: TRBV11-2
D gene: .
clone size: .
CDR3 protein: CASSFLGSTSTDTQYF
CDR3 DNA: TGTGCCAGCAGCTTCCTGGGAAGCACTAGCACAGATACGCAGTATTTT

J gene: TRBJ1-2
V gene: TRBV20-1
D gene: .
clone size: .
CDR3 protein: CSASPDLNYGYTF
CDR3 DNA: TGCAGTGCTAGTCCCGACTTAAACTATGGCTACACCTTC

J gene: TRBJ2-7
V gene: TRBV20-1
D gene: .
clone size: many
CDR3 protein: CSSRLYSYEQYF
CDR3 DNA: TGCAGTTCTAGACTTTACTCCTACGAGCAGTACTTC

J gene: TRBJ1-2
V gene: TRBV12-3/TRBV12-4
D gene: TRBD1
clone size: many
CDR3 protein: CASSLQGGPNYGYTF
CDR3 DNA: TGTGCCAGCAGTTTACAGGGGGGGCCTAACTATGGCTACACCTTC

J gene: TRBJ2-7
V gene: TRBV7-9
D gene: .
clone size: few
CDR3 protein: CASSLVGGVEQYF
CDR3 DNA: TGTGCCAGCAGCTTAGTAGGAGGGGTCGAGCAGTACTTC

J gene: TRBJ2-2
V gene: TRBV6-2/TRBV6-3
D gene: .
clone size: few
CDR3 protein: CASSYLDLPGELFF
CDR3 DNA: TGTGCCAGCAGTTACCTTGACTTGCCCGGGGAGCTGTTTTTT

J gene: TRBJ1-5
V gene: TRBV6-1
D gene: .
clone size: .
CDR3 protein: CASRPGSVGQPQHF
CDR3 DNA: TGTGCCAGCAGGCCAGGGTCCGTGGGTCAGCCCCAGCATTTT

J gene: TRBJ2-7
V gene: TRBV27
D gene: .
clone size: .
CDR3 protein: CASSLGIGGHEQYF
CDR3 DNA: TGTGCCAGCAGTCTGGGGATAGGGGGGCACGAGCAGTACTTC

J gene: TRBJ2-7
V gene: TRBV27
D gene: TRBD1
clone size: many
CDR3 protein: CASSSLGQGANEQYF
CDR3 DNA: TGTGCCAGCAGCTCATTAGGACAGGGGGCGAACGAGCAGTACTTC

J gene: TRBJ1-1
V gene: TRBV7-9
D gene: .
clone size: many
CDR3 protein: CASSPGANTEAFF
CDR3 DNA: TGTGCCAGCAGTCCAGGGGCGAACACTGAAGCTTTCTTT

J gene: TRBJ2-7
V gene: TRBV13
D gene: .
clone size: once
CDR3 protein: CASSLSRSESYERYF
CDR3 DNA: TGTGCCAGCAGCTTATCAAGGTCTGAGTCCTACGAGCGGTACTTC

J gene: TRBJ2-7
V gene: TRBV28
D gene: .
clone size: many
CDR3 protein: CASSLPGVGEQYF
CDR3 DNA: TGTGCCAGCAGTTTGCCGGGGGTGGGGGAGCAGTACTTC

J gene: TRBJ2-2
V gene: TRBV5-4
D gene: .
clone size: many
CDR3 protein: CASRAGLGTGELFF
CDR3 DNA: TGTGCCAGCAGAGCGGGCCTAGGGACCGGGGAGCTGTTTTTT

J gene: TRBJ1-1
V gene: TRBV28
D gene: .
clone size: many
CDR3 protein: CASRRVGLYTEAFF
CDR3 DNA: TGTGCCAGCCGGCGGGTCGGGCTGTACACTGAAGCTTTCTTT

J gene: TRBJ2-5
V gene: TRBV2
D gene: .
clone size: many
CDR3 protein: CASNRQETQYF
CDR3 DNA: TGTGCCAGCAACCGACAAGAGACCCAGTACTTC

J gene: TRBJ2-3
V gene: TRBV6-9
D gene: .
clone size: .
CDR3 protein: CASSYSRFGDTQYF
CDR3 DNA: TGTGCCAGCAGTTACTCAAGGTTTGGGGATACGCAGTATTTT

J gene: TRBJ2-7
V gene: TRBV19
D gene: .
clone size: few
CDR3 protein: CASSITLDHRYEQYF
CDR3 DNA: TGTGCCAGTAGTATAACATTGGACCATCGCTACGAGCAGTACTTC

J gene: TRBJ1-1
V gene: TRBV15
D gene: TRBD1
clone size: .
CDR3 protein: CATSTNRGEAFF
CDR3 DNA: TGTGCCACCAGCACAAACAGGGGAGAAGCTTTCTTT

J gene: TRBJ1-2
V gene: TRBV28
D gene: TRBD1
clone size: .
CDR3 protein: CASRYRGSGYTF
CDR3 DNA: TGTGCCAGCAGATACAGGGGAAGTGGCTACACCTTC

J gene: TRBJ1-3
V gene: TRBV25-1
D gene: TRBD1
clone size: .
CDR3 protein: CASRGQWNTIYF
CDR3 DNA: TGTGCCAGCCGGGGACAGTGGAACACCATATATTTT

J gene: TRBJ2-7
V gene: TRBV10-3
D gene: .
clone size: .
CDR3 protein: CAISESLVVEQYF
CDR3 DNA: TGTGCCATCAGTGAGTCCCTAGTAGTCGAGCAGTACTTC

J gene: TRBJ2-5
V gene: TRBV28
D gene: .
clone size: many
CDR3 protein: CASSLSQGPQETQYF
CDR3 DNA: TGTGCCAGCAGCCTATCCCAGGGCCCCCAAGAGACCCAGTACTTC

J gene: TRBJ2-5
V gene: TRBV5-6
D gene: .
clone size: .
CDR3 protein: CASSYPTGRRETQYF
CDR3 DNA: TGTGCCAGCAGCTACCCAACAGGGAGGAGAGAGACCCAGTACTTC

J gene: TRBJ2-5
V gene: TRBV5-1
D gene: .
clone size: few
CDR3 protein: CASSATGRSVETQYF
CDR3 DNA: TGCGCCAGCAGCGCCACAGGTCGGTCGGTGGAGACCCAGTACTTC

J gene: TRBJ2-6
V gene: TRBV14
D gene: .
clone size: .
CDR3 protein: CASSPWSRNVLTF
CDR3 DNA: TGTGCCAGCAGCCCGTGGTCAAGGAACGTCCTGACTTTC

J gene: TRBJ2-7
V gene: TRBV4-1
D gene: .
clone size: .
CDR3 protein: CASSQDQGGYEQYF
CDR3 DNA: TGCGCCAGCAGCCAAGATCAAGGGGGTTACGAGCAGTACTTC

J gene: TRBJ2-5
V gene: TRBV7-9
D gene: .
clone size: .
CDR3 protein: CASSLEEEETQYF
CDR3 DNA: TGTGCCAGCAGCTTAGAGGAGGAGGAGACCCAGTACTTC

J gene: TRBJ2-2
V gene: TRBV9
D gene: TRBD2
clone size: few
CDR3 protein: CASSGRERTGELFF
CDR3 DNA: TGTGCCAGCAGTGGGCGGGAGAGAACCGGGGAGCTGTTTTTT

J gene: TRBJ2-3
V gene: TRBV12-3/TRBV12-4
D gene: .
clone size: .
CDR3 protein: CASSGSTDTQYF
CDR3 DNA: TGTGCCAGCAGTGGGAGCACAGATACGCAGTATTTT

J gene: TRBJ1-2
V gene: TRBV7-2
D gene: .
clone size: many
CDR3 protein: CASSLAGGTYGYTF
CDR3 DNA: TGTGCCAGCAGCTTAGCCGGCGGCACCTATGGCTACACCTTC

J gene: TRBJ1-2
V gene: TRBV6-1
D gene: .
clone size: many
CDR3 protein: CASSPTGGFGYTF
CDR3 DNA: TGTGCCAGCAGTCCTACCGGGGGCTTTGGCTACACCTTC

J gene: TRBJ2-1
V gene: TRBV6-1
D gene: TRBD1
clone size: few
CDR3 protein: CASSHRDRGPDEQFF
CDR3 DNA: TGTGCCAGCAGTCACCGGGACAGGGGGCCTGATGAGCAGTTCTTC

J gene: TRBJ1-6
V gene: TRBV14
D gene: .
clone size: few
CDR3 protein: CASSQDRGNNSPLHF
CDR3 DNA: TGTGCCAGCAGCCAAGACAGGGGCAATAATTCACCCCTCCACTTT

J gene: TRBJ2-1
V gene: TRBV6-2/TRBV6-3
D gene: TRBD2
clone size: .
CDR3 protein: CASSYFAGGKKYEQFF
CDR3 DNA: TGTGCCAGCAGTTACTTTGCGGGAGGGAAAAAGTATGAGCAGTTCTTC

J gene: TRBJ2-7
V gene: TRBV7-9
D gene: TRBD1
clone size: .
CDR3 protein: CASSEATGVVGYEQYF
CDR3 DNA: TGTGCCAGCAGCGAGGCTACAGGGGTAGTAGGCTACGAGCAGTACTTC

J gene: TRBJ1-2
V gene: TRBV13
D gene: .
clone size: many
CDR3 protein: CASRVKQGNFNYGYTF
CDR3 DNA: TGTGCCAGCAGGGTAAAACAGGGAAACTTCAACTATGGCTACACCTTC

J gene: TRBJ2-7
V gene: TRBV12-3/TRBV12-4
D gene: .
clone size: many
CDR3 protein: CASSLPGVEQYF
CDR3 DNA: TGTGCCAGCAGTTTACCGGGGGTCGAGCAGTACTTC

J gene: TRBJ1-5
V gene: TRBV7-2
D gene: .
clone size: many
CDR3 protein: CASSLAGPNQPQHF
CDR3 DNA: TGTGCCAGCAGCTTAGCAGGCCCGAATCAGCCCCAGCATTTT